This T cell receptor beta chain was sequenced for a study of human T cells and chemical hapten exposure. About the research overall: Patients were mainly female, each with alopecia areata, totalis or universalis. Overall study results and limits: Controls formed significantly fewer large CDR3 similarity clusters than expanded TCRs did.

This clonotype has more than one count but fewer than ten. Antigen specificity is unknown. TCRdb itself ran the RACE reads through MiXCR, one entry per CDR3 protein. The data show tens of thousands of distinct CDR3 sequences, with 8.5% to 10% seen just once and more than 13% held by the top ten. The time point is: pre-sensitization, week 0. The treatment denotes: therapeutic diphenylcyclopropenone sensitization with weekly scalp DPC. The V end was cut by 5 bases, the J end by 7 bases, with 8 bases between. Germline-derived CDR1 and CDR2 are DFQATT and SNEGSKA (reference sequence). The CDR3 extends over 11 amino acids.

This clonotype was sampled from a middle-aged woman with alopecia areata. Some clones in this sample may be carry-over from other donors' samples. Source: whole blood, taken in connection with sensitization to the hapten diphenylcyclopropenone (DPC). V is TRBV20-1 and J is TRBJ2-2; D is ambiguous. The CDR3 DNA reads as TGCAGTGCTTCTTTTGGCGGGGAGCTGTTTTTT. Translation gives CSASFGGELFF.